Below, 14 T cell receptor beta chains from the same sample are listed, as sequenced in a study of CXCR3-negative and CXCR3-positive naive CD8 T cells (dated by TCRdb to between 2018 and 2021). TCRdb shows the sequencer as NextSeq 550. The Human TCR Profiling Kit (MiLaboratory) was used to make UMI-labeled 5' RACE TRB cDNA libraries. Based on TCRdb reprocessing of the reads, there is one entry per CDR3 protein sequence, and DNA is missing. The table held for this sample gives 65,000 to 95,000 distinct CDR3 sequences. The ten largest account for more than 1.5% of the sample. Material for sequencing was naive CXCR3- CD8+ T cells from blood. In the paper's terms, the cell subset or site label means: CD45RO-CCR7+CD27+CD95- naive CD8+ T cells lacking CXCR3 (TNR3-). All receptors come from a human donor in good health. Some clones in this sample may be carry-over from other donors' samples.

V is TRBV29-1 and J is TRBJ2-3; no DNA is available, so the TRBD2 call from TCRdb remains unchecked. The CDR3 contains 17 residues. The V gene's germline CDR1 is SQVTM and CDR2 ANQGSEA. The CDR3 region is CSVFPAGLAGSSDTQYF.

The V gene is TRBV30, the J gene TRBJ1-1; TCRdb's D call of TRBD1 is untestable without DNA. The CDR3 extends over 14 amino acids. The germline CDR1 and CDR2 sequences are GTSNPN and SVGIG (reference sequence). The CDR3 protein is CAWSGRGMSGEAFF.

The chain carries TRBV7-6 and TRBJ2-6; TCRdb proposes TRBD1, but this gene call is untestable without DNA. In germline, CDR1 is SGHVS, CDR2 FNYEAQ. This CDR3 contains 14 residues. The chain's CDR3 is CASSPLSGANVLTF. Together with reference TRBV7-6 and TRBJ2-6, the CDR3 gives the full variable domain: GAGVSQSPRYKVTKRGQDVALRCDPISGHVSLYWYRQALGQGPEFLTYFNYEAQQDKSGLPNDRFSAERPEGSISTLTIQRTEQRDSAMYRCASSPLSGANVLTFGAGSRLTVL.

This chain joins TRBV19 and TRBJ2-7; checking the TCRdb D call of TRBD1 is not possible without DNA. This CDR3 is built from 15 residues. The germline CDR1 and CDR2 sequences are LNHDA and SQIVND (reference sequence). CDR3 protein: CASSYSGTGSYEQYF.

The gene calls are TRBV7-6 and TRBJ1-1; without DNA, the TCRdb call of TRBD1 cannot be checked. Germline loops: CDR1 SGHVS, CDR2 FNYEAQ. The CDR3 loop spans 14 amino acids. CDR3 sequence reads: CASRDGGLNTEAFF.

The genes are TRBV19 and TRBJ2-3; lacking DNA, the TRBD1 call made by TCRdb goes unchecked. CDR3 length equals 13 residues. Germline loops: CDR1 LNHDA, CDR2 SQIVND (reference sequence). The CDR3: CASTGLYTDTQYF. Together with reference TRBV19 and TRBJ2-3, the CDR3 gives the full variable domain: DGGITQSPKYLFRKEGQNVTLSCEQNLNHDAMYWYRQDPGQGLRLIYYSQIVNDFQKGDIAEGYSVSREKKESFPLTVTSAQKNPTAFYLCASTGLYTDTQYFGPGTRLTVL.

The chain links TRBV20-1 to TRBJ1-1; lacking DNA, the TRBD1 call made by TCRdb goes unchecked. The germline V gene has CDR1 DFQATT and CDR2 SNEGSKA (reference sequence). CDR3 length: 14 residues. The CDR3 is CSAFPTDSNTEAFF.

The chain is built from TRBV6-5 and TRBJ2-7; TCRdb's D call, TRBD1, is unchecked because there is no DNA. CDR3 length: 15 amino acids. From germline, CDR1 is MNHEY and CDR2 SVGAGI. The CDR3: CASSYGQGGSYEQYF.

CDR3 protein: CASSLSTPYEQYF. The gene calls are TRBV27 and TRBJ2-7. The CDR3 totals 13 residues. Germline lookup yields CDR1 MNHEY and CDR2 SMNVEV (reference sequence).

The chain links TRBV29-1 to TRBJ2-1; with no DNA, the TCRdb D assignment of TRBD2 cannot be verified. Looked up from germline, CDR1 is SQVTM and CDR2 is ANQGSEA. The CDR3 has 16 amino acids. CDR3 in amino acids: CSVEGLAGERGGEQFF.

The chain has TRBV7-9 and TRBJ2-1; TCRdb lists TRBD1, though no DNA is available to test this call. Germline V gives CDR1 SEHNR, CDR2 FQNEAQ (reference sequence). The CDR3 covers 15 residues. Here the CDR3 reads CASSPGQGASNEQFF. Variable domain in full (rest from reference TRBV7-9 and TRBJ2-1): DTGVSQNPRHKITKRGQNVTFRCDPISEHNRLYWYRQTLGQGPEFLTYFQNEAQLEKSRLLSDRFSAERPKGSFSTLEIQRTEQGDSAMYLCASSPGQGASNEQFFGPGTRLTVL.

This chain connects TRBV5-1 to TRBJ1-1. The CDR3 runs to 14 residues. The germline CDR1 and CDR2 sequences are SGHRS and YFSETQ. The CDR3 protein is CASSPDSGNTEAFF.

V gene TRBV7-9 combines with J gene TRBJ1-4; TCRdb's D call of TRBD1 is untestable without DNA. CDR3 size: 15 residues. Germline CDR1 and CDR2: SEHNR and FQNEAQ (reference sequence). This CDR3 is CASSLSGFGEEKLFF.

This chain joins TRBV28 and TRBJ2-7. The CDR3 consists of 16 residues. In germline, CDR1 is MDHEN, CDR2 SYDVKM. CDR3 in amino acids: CASSSYRTRSSYEQYF.